The 22 T cell receptor beta chains listed next were all sequenced from one sample in a study of T cell responses to AZD1222 COVID-19 vaccine. Assay: immunoSEQ multiplex PCR; the TCRdb copy retains only in-frame clones and omits some. This table has 150,000 to 200,000 clones, 80% to 95% appearing once. The material sequenced was peripheral blood, taken 28 days after the second AZD1222 dose. Receptor source: an adult who received the AZD1222 COVID-19 vaccine.

The V call is TRBV7-6, the J call TRBJ2-6; 9 bases fit TRBD1. CDR3 length equals 18 residues. Germline lookup yields CDR1 SGHVS and CDR2 FNYEAQ. V was pared by 5 bases and J by 0 bases, with 8 bases of the junction left unmatched. The CDR3 region has the DNA TGTGCCAGCAGCACTCGGGACAGGGCCTACTCTGGGGCCAACGTCCTGACTTTC. It encodes CASSTRDRAYSGANVLTF.

The V gene is TRBV24-1, the J gene TRBJ1-3, with unresolved D. Trimming removed 3 bases at V and 11 bases at J, with 7 bases between. The CDR3 consists of 11 residues. CDR1 is KGHDR and CDR2 is SFDVKD in the germline V gene. CDR3 coding DNA: TGTGCCACCAGTGATGGTCTCTCCATATATTTT. It encodes CATSDGLSIYF.

The chain carries TRBV7-8 and TRBJ2-2, with a possible D match to TRBD1 (6 bases). The CDR3 extends over 16 amino acids. The V gene lost 8 bases and the J gene lost 4 bases, with 20 bases spanning the gap. CDR1 is SGHVS and CDR2 is FQNEAQ in the germline V gene. CDR3 sequence (DNA): TGTGCCAGCCGCAGGGGAGAAGAGTTTGGCACCGGGGAGCTGTTTTTT. This codes for CASRRGEEFGTGELFF.

The V gene is TRBV28, the J gene TRBJ1-3; 8 nucleotides agree with TRBD1. Trimming cost V 4 bases and J 2 bases; bases outside gene matches: 7. The CDR3 length is 16 residues. The germline CDR1 and CDR2 sequences are MDHEN and SYDVKM. CDR3 nucleotides: TGTGCCAGCAGTTCCCCCTCGACAGGGGCTGGAAACACCATATATTTT. Its translation: CASSSPSTGAGNTIYF.

The V gene is TRBV19, the J gene TRBJ1-5; D call uncertain. Trimming cost V 1 base and J 7 bases, with 14 bases left between them. The CDR3 is 15 amino acids. In germline, CDR1 is LNHDA, CDR2 SQIVND (reference sequence). In nucleotides, the CDR3 is TGTGCCAGTAGTATAGGGGTACTAGGGAACCAGCCCCAGCATTTT. Encoded protein: CASSIGVLGNQPQHF.

The V call is TRBV19, the J call TRBJ2-2; 8 bases map to TRBD1. Trimming at V came to 4 bases and at J to 4 bases, leaving 8 bases not matched to a gene. The CDR3 has 16 residues. Germline-derived CDR1 and CDR2 are LNHDA and SQIVND (reference sequence). CDR3 in DNA: TGTGCCAGTAGTACGCGGACAGGGTCGGGCACCGGGGAGCTGTTTTTT. It is translated as CASSTRTGSGTGELFF.

The J gene is TRBJ2-7, the V gene TRBV10-3, with D possibly TRBD1 on 5 matching bases. CDR3 length equals 16 residues. V lost 0 bases and J lost 2, with 14 bases in between. CDR1 and CDR2 (germline): ENHRY, SYGVKD. Here the CDR3 DNA reads TGTGCCATCAGTGAGTCTCTCCCAGGGAAGACCTACGAGCAGTACTTC. Translating gives CAISESLPGKTYEQYF.

This clone was seen repeatedly, ten times or more. The rearrangement links TRBV13 to TRBJ1-1, with D unclear. The CDR3 runs 14 residues. Germline values: CDR1 PRHDT, CDR2 FYEKMQ (reference sequence). V lost 5 bases and J lost 2, with 12 bases in between. CDR3 nucleotide sequence: TGTGCCAGCAGCGTCCTCACGGGAAACACTGAAGCTTTCTTT. It yields the protein CASSVLTGNTEAFF.

This clone was seen a few times. V and J are TRBV7-3 and TRBJ2-3, with 9 bases aligning to TRBD1. This CDR3 is built from 15 residues. Per the germline V gene, CDR1 is SGHTA and CDR2 is FQGTGA. V was pared by 8 bases and J by 3 bases, with 9 bases of the junction left unmatched. The CDR3 coding sequence is TGTGCCAGCTCGGAACAGGGGGCGATAACAGATACGCAGTATTTT. It is translated as CASSEQGAITDTQYF.

V usage is TRBV6-5 and J usage is TRBJ2-2, with unresolved D. CDR3 size: 12 residues. The V and J ends lost 2 bases and 7 bases respectively, with 5 bases between them. Germline CDR1 reads MNHEY; CDR2 reads SVGAGI. The DNA for the CDR3 is TGTGCCAGCAGTTACAGGGTCGGGGAGCTGTTTTTT. It codes for CASSYRVGELFF.

The CDR3 DNA is TGTGCCAGTAGTGAGACCGGGACAGCTCCGCAGTACTTC. Its protein product is CASSETGTAPQYF. V gene TRBV19 combines with J gene TRBJ2-7, with 7 bases aligning to TRBD1. The CDR3 spans 13 residues. Germline trimming cut 5 bases from V and 9 bases from J; bases unmatched to any gene: 10. Germline CDR1 reads LNHDA; CDR2 reads SQIVND (reference sequence).

The V gene is TRBV27, the J gene TRBJ2-3; D perhaps matches TRBD1 (5 bases). Trimming cost V 6 bases and J 0 bases, with 22 bases left between them. Germline V lookup: CDR1 MNHEY, CDR2 SMNVEV (reference sequence). The CDR3 sequence is 18 residues long. The CDR3 DNA follows: TGTGCCAGCAGCCTCCGATTGAAAGGGGCGATCAGCACAGATACGCAGTATTTT. Amino acids: CASSLRLKGAISTDTQYF.

Points on this clone: The sample holds other DNA sequences that translate to the same CDR3. The gene calls are TRBV5-1 and TRBJ2-1; either TRBD1 or TRBD2 may fit D (6 bases each). CDR3 length: 15 residues. Trimming removed 0 bases at V and 7 bases at J, with 14 bases between. CDR1 SGHRS and CDR2 YFSETQ come from the germline V gene. The CDR3 reads CASSLAGGGGNEQFF. The CDR3 region has the DNA TGCGCCAGCAGCTTGGCCGGGGGCGGTGGGAATGAGCAGTTCTTC.

This sequence joins TRBV2 and TRBJ1-4; D ambiguous. Germline CDR1 reads SNHLY; CDR2 reads FYNNEI. Trimming took off 1 base at V and 8 bases at J, with 2 bases between the two ends. This CDR3 comprises 11 residues. The CDR3: CASSEVEKLFF. The CDR3, as DNA: TGTGCCAGCAGTGAAGTGGAAAAACTGTTTTTT.

The gene calls are TRBV11-2 and TRBJ2-1, with 11 nucleotides matching TRBD2. V lost 5 bases to trimming and J lost 5 bases; unmatched junction nucleotides: 5. The CDR3 runs to 15 residues. Germline V gene sequence: CDR1 SGHAT, CDR2 FQNNGV. DNA of the CDR3: TGTGCCAGCAGCACCCTGACTAGCGGGAACAATGAGCAGTTCTTC. Residues: CASSTLTSGNNEQFF. The full variable domain, rest sourced from reference TRBV11-2 and TRBJ2-1, is EAGVAQSPRYKIIEKRQSVAFWCNPISGHATLYWYQQILGQGPKLLIQFQNNGVVDDSQLPKDRFSAERLKGVDSTLKIQPAKLEDSAVYLCASSTLTSGNNEQFFGPGTRLTVL.

The gene calls are TRBV10-3 and TRBJ2-7; no firm D call. CDR3 length: 12 amino acids. CDR1 and CDR2 from the germline V gene are ENHRY and SYGVKD. V was shortened by 4 bases and J by 5 bases, with 9 bases between the two germline ends. The CDR3 sequence: CAISGSVHEQYF. CDR3 coding DNA: TGTGCCATCAGTGGGTCAGTCCACGAGCAGTACTTC.

The gene calls are TRBV29-1 and TRBJ2-7; TRBD2 might be the D (6 bases). Germline V gene data show CDR1 as SQVTM and CDR2 as ANQGSEA. The CDR3 has 13 residues. With 4 bases removed from V and 1 base from J, the gap between germline ends came to 11 bases. The DNA for the CDR3 is TGCAGCGTTGTTAGCGGCTTATCCTACGAGCAGTACTTC. This gives the protein CSVVSGLSYEQYF.

This chain links TRBV7-2 with TRBJ2-1; 10 bases match TRBD2. The CDR3 totals 15 residues. CDR1 is SGHTA, CDR2 FQGNSA, per germline. J gave up 5 bases and V 5 bases, and 6 bases lay outside the gene matches. The CDR3 DNA reads as TGTGCCAGCAGCCCTCCTAGCGGGGGTAACAATGAGCAGTTCTTC. This codes for CASSPPSGGNNEQFF.

In this sample, this clone turned up once. The rearrangement links TRBV5-1 to TRBJ1-1, with a possible D match to TRBD1 (6 bases). Germline-derived CDR1 and CDR2 are SGHRS and YFSETQ. This CDR3 is 14 amino acids long. V was shortened by 0 bases and J by 5 bases, with 11 bases between the two germline ends. The CDR3 protein is CASSLVGGETEAFF. CDR3 in DNA: TGCGCCAGCAGCTTGGTTGGGGGCGAGACTGAAGCTTTCTTT.

This clone was seen once. The chain has TRBV11-2 and TRBJ2-5; a weak D match, TRBD2 (7 bases). CDR3 length equals 16 residues. V was pared by 3 bases and J by 2 bases, with 16 bases between. CDR1 and CDR2 from the germline V gene are SGHAT and FQNNGV. The CDR3, as DNA: TGTGCCAGCAGCTTCGGGGGGCCGGGATCGCAAGAGACCCAGTACTTC. It translates to CASSFGGPGSQETQYF.

The chain carries TRBV5-1 and TRBJ2-1, with D tentatively TRBD2 (6 bases). The CDR3 totals 14 residues. Germline V gene data show CDR1 as SGHRS and CDR2 as YFSETQ. Trimming left V 3 bases short and J 5 bases short, with 12 bases between. CDR3 sequence: CASSWPRLDNEQFF. The CDR3 nucleotides read TGCGCCAGCAGCTGGCCCAGACTAGACAATGAGCAGTTCTTC.

This rearrangement joins TRBV6-1 to TRBJ1-2; D is perhaps TRBD1 (5 bases). Germline CDR1 MNHNS, CDR2 SASEGT. V lost 4 bases, J lost 2 bases, and 17 bases lay in between. The CDR3 contains 16 residues. CDR3 region: CASSGNARDRNYGYTF. CDR3 DNA: TGTGCCAGCAGTGGAAACGCACGGGACCGGAACTATGGCTACACCTTC.